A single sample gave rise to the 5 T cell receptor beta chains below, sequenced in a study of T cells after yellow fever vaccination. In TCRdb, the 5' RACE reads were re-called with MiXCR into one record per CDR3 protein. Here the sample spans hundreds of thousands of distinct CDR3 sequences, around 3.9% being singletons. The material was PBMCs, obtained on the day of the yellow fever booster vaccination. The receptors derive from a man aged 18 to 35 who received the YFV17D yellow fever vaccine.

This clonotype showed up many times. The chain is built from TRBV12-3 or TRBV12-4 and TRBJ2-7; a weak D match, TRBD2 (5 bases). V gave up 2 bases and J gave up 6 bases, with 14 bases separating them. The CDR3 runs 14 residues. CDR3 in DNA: TGTGCCAGCAGTTTAATCGGCCCCGGACTCGAGCAGTACTTC. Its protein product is CASSLIGPGLEQYF.

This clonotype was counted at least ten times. CDR3 protein: CASSLGGGAQYF. CDR3 nucleotide sequence: TGTGCCAGCAGCTTGGGGGGCGGGGCCCAGTACTTC. This chain connects TRBV7-9 to TRBJ2-5; D possibly matches TRBD1 or TRBD2 (6 bases each). Germline-derived CDR1 and CDR2 are SEHNR and FQNEAQ (reference sequence). Trimming pared 3 bases from V and 9 bases from J, leaving 11 bases between. This CDR3 is built from 12 residues.

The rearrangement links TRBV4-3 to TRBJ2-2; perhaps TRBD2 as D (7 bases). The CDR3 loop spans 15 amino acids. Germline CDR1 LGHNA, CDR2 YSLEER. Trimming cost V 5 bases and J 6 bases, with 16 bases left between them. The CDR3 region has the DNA TGCGCCAGCAGCGGGGAAGGGGGGGCGGCCGGGGAGCTGTTTTTT. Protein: CASSGEGGAAGELFF.

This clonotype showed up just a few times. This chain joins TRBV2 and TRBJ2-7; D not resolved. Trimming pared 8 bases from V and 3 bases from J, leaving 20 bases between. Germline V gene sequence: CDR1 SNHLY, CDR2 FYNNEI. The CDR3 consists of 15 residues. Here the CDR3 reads CASPPKLENYYEQYV. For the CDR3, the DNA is TGTGCCAGCCCCCCGAAGCTCGAAAACTACTACGAGCAGTACGTC.

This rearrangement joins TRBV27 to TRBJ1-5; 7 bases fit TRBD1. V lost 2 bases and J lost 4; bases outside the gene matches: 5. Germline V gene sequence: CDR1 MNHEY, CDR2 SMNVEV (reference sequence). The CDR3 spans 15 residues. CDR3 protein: CASSLGAQGNQPQHF. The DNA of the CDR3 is TGTGCCAGCAGTTTAGGGGCACAGGGGAATCAGCCCCAGCATTTT.